The TCR beta chain under discussion was sequenced for a study of T cells after posttransplantation cyclophosphamide. Overall study results and limits: Blood and skin or GI T cell repertoires showed limited TRB overlap. Recipient CMV seropositivity and CMV reactivation strongly tracked TRB clonality. Donor-recipient repertoire similarity was low at 1-2 months, rising over year one.

Assay used: immunoSEQ multiplex PCR; TCRdb lists only in-frame clones, some missing. The data show around 5,000 clones, with approximately 75% seen just once and about a third held by the top ten. A marrow graft followed busulfan-fludarabine conditioning, with cyclophosphamide on days +3 and +4. Remarks on this clone: No antigen is known for it.

This clonotype was sampled from a male patient aged 55 to 69 who received an allogeneic stem cell transplant from an unrelated donor, was CMV-positive, and had no GVHD. Some T cells may trace back to the graft donor. Sequencing used PBMCs, obtained after allogeneic stem cell transplant with posttransplant cyclophosphamide.

CDR3: CASSSRTSSSNTGELFF. CDR3 DNA: TGTGCCAGCAGCTCCCGGACTAGCAGCTCGAACACCGGGGAGCTGTTTTTT. The V and J genes are TRBV7-9 and TRBJ2-2, with 8 bases that match TRBD2. There are 17 residues in the CDR3. Germline V gene sequence: CDR1 SEHNR, CDR2 FQNEAQ (reference sequence). Trimming cost V 4 bases and J 0 bases; bases outside gene matches: 7.